This entry is about one T cell receptor (beta chain). The sample is drawn from a study of blood T cell repertoires in COVID-19. Germline V lookup: CDR1 KGHDR, CDR2 SFDVKD. Deletions cut 8 bases from V and 0 bases from J, with 13 bases between. The CDR3 has 15 amino acids. Clones were read by immunoSEQ multiplex PCR, and TCRdb kept only the in-frame ones, dropping some. The sample lists roughly 280,000 clones; approximately 86% were seen once. This receptor was obtained from a man in his forties with active or convalescent COVID-19. The rearrangement links TRBV24-1 to TRBJ2-1; perhaps TRBD2 as D (5 bases). Sequencing input: peripheral blood. The CDR3 loop reads CATISRESSYNEQFF. Written as DNA, the CDR3 is TGTGCCACCATTTCGAGGGAGAGCTCCTACAATGAGCAGTTCTTC.